The 17 T cell receptor beta chains in this list originate from one sample, sequenced in a study of blood T cell repertoires in COVID-19. The method was immunoSEQ multiplex PCR; TCRdb's version includes in-frame clones alone and lacks a portion of them. The sample records roughly 200,000 clones, 70% to 90% being singletons. The material sequenced was peripheral blood. All receptors derive from a woman older than 75 with acute or convalescent COVID-19.

The gene calls are TRBV19 and TRBJ1-1, with TRBD1 matching over 10 bases. Germline trimming cut 5 bases from V and 4 bases from J; bases unmatched to any gene: 4. Germline V gives CDR1 LNHDA, CDR2 SQIVND (reference sequence). The CDR3 sequence is 14 residues long. This chain's CDR3 is CASSPRTGGTEAFF. As DNA, the CDR3 is TGTGCCAGTAGTCCCCGGACAGGGGGCACTGAAGCTTTCTTT.

The chain uses TRBV2 and TRBJ2-1; the D gene is possibly TRBD1 (5 bases). The CDR3 consists of 13 residues. CDR1 is SNHLY and CDR2 is FYNNEI in the germline V gene. The V and J ends lost 7 bases and 6 bases respectively, with 13 bases between them. CDR3 region: CASNARALNEQFF. CDR3 DNA sequence: TGTGCCAGCAACGCCAGGGCACTCAATGAGCAGTTCTTC. Full variable domain (missing parts from reference TRBV2 and TRBJ2-1): EPEVTQTPSHQVTQMGQEVILRCVPISNHLYFYWYRQILGQKVEFLVSFYNNEISEKSEIFDDQFSVERPDGSNFTLKIRSTKLEDSAMYFCASNARALNEQFFGPGTRLTVL.

This clone showed up just once. This chain connects TRBV12-5 to TRBJ1-3, with a weak D call TRBD1 (5 bases). Germline CDR1 LGHNT, CDR2 FRNRAP. Deletions cut 1 base from V and 4 bases from J, with 8 bases between. The CDR3 loop spans 14 amino acids. For the CDR3, the DNA is TGTGCTAGTGGTTTGGACGGGGGGGGAAACACCATATATTTT. Translation: CASGLDGGGNTIYF. The whole variable domain, remainder taken from reference TRBV12-5 and TRBJ1-3, is DARVTQTPRHKVTEMGQEVTMRCQPILGHNTVFWYRQTMMQGLELLAYFRNRAPLDDSGMPKDRFSAEMPDATLATLKIQPSEPRDSAVYFCASGLDGGGNTIYFGEGSWLTVV.

The chain uses TRBV11-2 and TRBJ2-7, with D possibly matching TRBD1 (6 bases). The V end lost 5 bases, the J end lost 1 base, and 12 bases lay between the germline ends. This CDR3 comprises 14 residues. CDR1 is SGHAT and CDR2 is FQNNGV in the germline V gene. CDR3 nucleotide sequence: TGTGCCAGCAGCAAACAGGGTGGGTCCTACGAGCAGTACTTC. It codes for CASSKQGGSYEQYF. Variable domain in full (rest from reference TRBV11-2 and TRBJ2-7): EAGVAQSPRYKIIEKRQSVAFWCNPISGHATLYWYQQILGQGPKLLIQFQNNGVVDDSQLPKDRFSAERLKGVDSTLKIQPAKLEDSAVYLCASSKQGGSYEQYFGPGTRLTVT.

The chain joins TRBV28 to TRBJ2-1, with 11 nucleotides matching TRBD2. Germline assignment: CDR1 MDHEN and CDR2 SYDVKM. After removal of 4 bases from V and 2 bases from J, the junction contained 4 bases not matched to a gene. This CDR3 contains 16 residues. CDR3 nucleotides: TGTGCCAGCAGTTCGACTAGCGGGACGACCTACAATGAGCAGTTCTTC. Amino acids: CASSSTSGTTYNEQFF.

The rearrangement joins TRBV9 to TRBJ2-5; TRBD2 matches at 10 bases. This CDR3 is built from 17 residues. Looked up from germline, CDR1 is SGDLS and CDR2 is YYNGEE. The J segment lost 1 base and the V segment lost 0 bases, leaving 6 bases of the junction unmatched. In DNA, the CDR3 is TGTGCCAGCAGCGTAGCGTCTAGCGGGAGTCCCCAAGAGACCCAGTACTTC. It is translated as CASSVASSGSPQETQYF.

The chain combines TRBV5-4 with TRBJ2-2; D is undetermined. V lost 0 bases and J 4 bases, leaving 7 bases between the germline ends. The CDR3 extends over 14 amino acids. Germline V gives CDR1 SGHNT, CDR2 YYREEE (reference sequence). The CDR3 nucleotides read TGTGCCAGCAGCTTGGCGTCAGGCACCGGGGAGCTGTTTTTT. It specifies CASSLASGTGELFF. Filled out from reference TRBV5-4 and TRBJ2-2, the complete variable domain reads ETGVTQSPTHLIKTRGQQVTLRCSSQSGHNTVSWYQQALGQGPQFIFQYYREEENGRGNFPPRFSGLQFPNYSSELNVNALELDDSALYLCASSLASGTGELFFGEGSRLTVL.

The chain recombines TRBV5-1 with TRBJ1-5; 8 positions agree with TRBD1. V gave up 4 bases and J gave up 3 bases; unmatched junction bases: 6. The CDR3 totals 15 residues. CDR1 is SGHRS and CDR2 is YFSETQ in the germline V gene. This CDR3 reads CASSPTGDVNQPQHF. For the CDR3, the DNA is TGCGCCAGCAGCCCGACAGGGGATGTCAATCAGCCCCAGCATTTT.

The chain joins TRBV5-4 to TRBJ2-3; D might be TRBD2 (6 bases). Trimming took off 9 bases at V and 2 bases at J, with 16 bases between the two ends. Germline CDR1 SGHNT, CDR2 YYREEE (reference sequence). This CDR3 contains 14 residues. CDR3 DNA: TGTGCCACCTCCTCGGCGGGAAACACAGATACGCAGTATTTT. Its translation: CATSSAGNTDTQYF.

The chain has TRBV7-9 and TRBJ1-1; D may be TRBD1 (6 bases). The CDR3 is 15 residues long. Germline CDR1 reads SEHNR; CDR2 reads FQNEAQ (reference sequence). V was cut by 5 bases and J by 1 base, with 14 bases left in between. The DNA for the CDR3 is TGTGCCAGCAGCGCCCTGGGACAAGAGAACACTGAAGCTTTCTTT. Translation gives CASSALGQENTEAFF.

V is TRBV10-3 and J is TRBJ2-6; TRBD2 might be the D (5 bases). The CDR3 covers 13 residues. V lost 6 bases, J lost 4 bases, and 7 bases lay in between. Germline CDR1 is ENHRY and CDR2 is SYGVKD. CDR3 coding DNA: TGTGCCATCAGAGCGGCGGGGGCCAACGTCCTGACTTTC. Translation: CAIRAAGANVLTF.

This clone was recorded only once. The rearrangement joins TRBV7-2 to TRBJ2-7; perhaps TRBD1 as D (6 bases). Looked up from germline, CDR1 is SGHTA and CDR2 is FQGNSA. Trimming stripped 3 bases from V and 0 bases from J, with 15 bases between. CDR3 length: 16 residues. CDR3: CASSFSGTTPSYEQYF. DNA for the CDR3: TGTGCCAGCAGCTTTTCCGGGACAACACCCTCCTACGAGCAGTACTTC.

The V call is TRBV10-3, the J call TRBJ1-1; a possible D gene is TRBD1 (5 bases). V dropped 0 bases and J dropped 10 bases, with 9 bases sitting between them. Germline V CDR1 and CDR2: ENHRY, SYGVKD. CDR3 size: 12 residues. CDR3 sequence (DNA): TGTGCCATCAGTGAGTCGCGGGGGTTAGCTTTCTTT. Its protein is CAISESRGLAFF.

This rearrangement joins TRBV27 to TRBJ2-4, with TRBD2 matching 7 bases. The V segment lost 4 bases and the J segment 1 base; nucleotides outside the gene matches: 7. This CDR3 spans 16 amino acids. Germline-derived CDR1 and CDR2 are MNHEY and SMNVEV (reference sequence). CDR3 nucleotide sequence: TGTGCCAGCAGTTCTCCGGGGGGTAGGGCCAAAAACATTCAGTACTTC. Amino acids: CASSSPGGRAKNIQYF.

The V call is TRBV7-8, the J call TRBJ2-6; possible D gene TRBD2, 5 bases. The CDR3 totals 16 residues. V was pared by 5 bases and J by 4 bases, with 15 bases between. CDR1 SGHVS and CDR2 FQNEAQ come from the germline V gene. The CDR3 bases are TGTGCCAGCAGCCCTAAAAGAGGGTTAGGGGCCAACGTCCTGACTTTC. Translating gives CASSPKRGLGANVLTF.

V is TRBV29-1 and J is TRBJ1-2, with 9 bases identical to TRBD1. V dropped 5 bases and J dropped 8; count of bases not matched to a gene: 9. The V gene's germline CDR1 is SQVTM and CDR2 ANQGSEA. The CDR3 runs to 13 residues. CDR3 sequence (DNA): TGCAGCGTTATCACACAGGGGGCTAGAGGCTACACCTTC. This codes for CSVITQGARGYTF.

CDR3 sequence reads: CASGYGLPGYGYTF. DNA for the CDR3: TGTGCCAGCGGCTACGGGCTCCCGGGGTATGGCTACACCTTC. The gene calls are TRBV27 and TRBJ1-2; D uncertain. V shed 8 bases and J shed 5 bases, with 18 bases lying between them. This CDR3 is 14 amino acids long. Germline-derived CDR1 and CDR2 are MNHEY and SMNVEV (reference sequence).